The source of this TCR beta chain is a study of monozygotic twins with inflammatory bowel disease. Study results and limitations: IBD patients had lower TCRbeta diversity (inverse Simpson) than healthy co-twins. Healthy twins showed more clonotype sharing with others than IBD patients, especially patients with disease activity.

Whole blood that had not undergone T cell sorting provided the isolated total RNA. About this clonotype itself: What it recognizes is unknown.

TCRdb processed the 5' RACE reads again and assigns one entry to each CDR3 protein, with no DNA. In all, the sample yields about 380,000 distinct CDR3 sequences. The sequenced sample consisted of blood. The clonotype was recovered from a human donor with ulcerative colitis or Crohn's disease, or a healthy co-twin of an affected twin (not recorded which).

The CDR3 spells CSARLATSGANVLTF. The chain recombines TRBV20-1 with TRBJ2-6; absent DNA, TCRdb's TRBD2 call cannot be checked. Germline V lookup: CDR1 DFQATT, CDR2 SNEGSKA (reference sequence). The CDR3 extends over 15 amino acids.